This passage covers 7 T cell receptor beta chains from one sample sequenced in a study of cytotoxic CD8 clonotypes in ibrutinib-treated CLL. The data were produced by immunoSEQ multiplex PCR, yet TCRdb's version contains in-frame clones alone and is incomplete. The repertoire has 250,000 to 350,000 clones, 76% of them found once; the top ten carry about 5.3%. Material: PBMCs, obtained at disease progression, from a patient treated with ibrutinib. These receptors all come from a human donor with chronic lymphocytic leukemia.

The V and J genes are TRBV20-1 and TRBJ1-1, with D unclear. There are 10 residues in the CDR3. V was clipped by 6 bases and J by 8 bases, with 10 bases between them. Germline CDR1 and CDR2: DFQATT and SNEGSKA (reference sequence). CDR3 in DNA: TGCAGTGCCGTTGACGGAGAAGCTTTCTTT. As protein: CSAVDGEAFF.

V usage is TRBV19 and J usage is TRBJ2-7; no definite D call. Per germline, CDR1 LNHDA and CDR2 SQIVND (reference sequence). The CDR3 spans 15 residues. Trimming stripped 3 bases from V and 0 bases from J, with 12 bases between. The DNA of the CDR3 is TGTGCCAGTAGTATTGAGTGGGGTAGCTCCTACGAGCAGTACTTC. It encodes CASSIEWGSSYEQYF.

The sample holds a few counts of this clone. The chain uses TRBV6-1 and TRBJ1-2, with D possibly being TRBD1 (6 bases). In germline, CDR1 is MNHNS, CDR2 SASEGT. This CDR3 has 13 amino acids. The ends were cut back, 7 bases at V and 6 bases at J, with 15 bases in the middle. The CDR3 DNA reads as TGTGCCAGCAACCGAAGGGGGGTTGATGGCTACACCTTC. This gives the protein CASNRRGVDGYTF.

This clone has only one observation. The chain uses TRBV18 and TRBJ1-2; D might be TRBD1 (5 bases). The ends were cut back, 0 bases at V and 7 bases at J, with 15 bases in the middle. This CDR3 is 15 amino acids long. The germline gives CDR1 KGHSH, CDR2 LQKENI. CDR3: CASSPPVFGGFGYTF. The DNA for the CDR3 is TGTGCCAGCTCACCACCCGTCTTTGGGGGATTTGGCTACACCTTC.

V and J are TRBV7-9 and TRBJ2-5, with D unclear. Germline loops: CDR1 SEHNR, CDR2 FQNEAQ (reference sequence). The V gene lost 3 bases and the J gene lost 1 base, with 15 bases spanning the gap. The CDR3 extends over 16 amino acids. The CDR3 region is CASSFPTLTAQETQYF. The CDR3 bases are TGTGCCAGCAGCTTCCCCACCCTGACCGCCCAAGAGACCCAGTACTTC.

This clone was counted only a few times. V usage is TRBV7-9 and J usage is TRBJ1-2; 10 bases are shared with TRBD1. The CDR3 sequence is 16 residues long. Looked up from germline, CDR1 is SEHNR and CDR2 is FQNEAQ (reference sequence). Trimming cost V 4 bases and J 8 bases; bases outside gene matches: 13. The CDR3 region is CASSSITGQGRSGYTF. The CDR3 region has the DNA TGTGCCAGCAGCTCTATAACGGGACAGGGGCGGTCAGGCTACACCTTC.

This clone has a single count. The rearrangement links TRBV2 to TRBJ2-5; D perhaps matches TRBD2 (7 bases). The CDR3 runs to 13 residues. In germline, CDR1 is SNHLY, CDR2 FYNNEI. Trimming left V 8 bases short and J 4 bases short, with 14 bases between. CDR3 in amino acids: CASLGGGAETQYF. The CDR3 nucleotides read TGTGCCAGCCTCGGAGGGGGGGCAGAGACCCAGTACTTC.